This TCR beta chain was captured by sequencing in a study of beta chain features in type 1 diabetes. About the research overall: Cells sorted and examined across all samples totaled 107,917,701. Study conclusions and caveats: Across patients, naive, central memory and Treg TCRB repertoires exhibited apparently greater similarity than was observed across healthy donors.

TCRB transcripts that were expressed got sequenced, as all of the isolated RNA had been reverse transcribed. This table comes from immunoSEQ multiplex PCR, and its TCRdb copy is limited to in-frame clones, with some not included. The sample shows under 800,000 clones, roughly 16% of them seen only once. Per donor, one heparinised blood draw averaged approximately 110 mL. Sorted populations all exceeded 95% purity. Germline V CDR1 and CDR2: ENHRY, SYGVKD. V was trimmed by 2 bases and J by 4 bases, leaving 14 bases between them. The CDR3 sequence is 15 residues long. About this clone itself: Its target is not known.

The chain joins TRBV10-3 to TRBJ1-2; D not resolved. This receptor was taken from a man aged 18 to 29 in good health. Source material: naive CD4+ T cells from blood. In DNA, the CDR3 is TGTGCCATCAGTGAGCCACCACTACAGACCTATGGCTACACCTTC. This sequence encodes CAISEPPLQTYGYTF.